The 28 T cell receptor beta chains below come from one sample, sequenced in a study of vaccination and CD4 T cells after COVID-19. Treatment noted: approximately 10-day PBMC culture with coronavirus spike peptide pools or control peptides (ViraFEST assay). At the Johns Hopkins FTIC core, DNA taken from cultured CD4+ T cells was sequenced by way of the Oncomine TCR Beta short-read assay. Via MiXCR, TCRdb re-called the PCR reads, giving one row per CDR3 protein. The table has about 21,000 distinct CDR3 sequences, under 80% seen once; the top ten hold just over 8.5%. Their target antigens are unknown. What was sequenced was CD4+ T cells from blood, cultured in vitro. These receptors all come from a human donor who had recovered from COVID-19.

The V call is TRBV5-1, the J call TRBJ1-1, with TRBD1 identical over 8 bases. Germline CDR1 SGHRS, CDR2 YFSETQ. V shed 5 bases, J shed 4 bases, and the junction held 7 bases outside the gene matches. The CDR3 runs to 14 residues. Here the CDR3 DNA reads TGCGCCAGCAGGCCTGACAGGGGAAGCACTGAAGCTTTCTTT. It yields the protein CASRPDRGSTEAFF. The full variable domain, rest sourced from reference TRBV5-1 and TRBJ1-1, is KAGVTQTPRYLIKTRGQQVTLSCSPISGHRSVSWYQQTPGQGLQFLFEYFSETQRNKGNFPGRFSGRQFSNSRSEMNVSTLELGDSALYLCASRPDRGSTEAFFGQGTRLTVV.

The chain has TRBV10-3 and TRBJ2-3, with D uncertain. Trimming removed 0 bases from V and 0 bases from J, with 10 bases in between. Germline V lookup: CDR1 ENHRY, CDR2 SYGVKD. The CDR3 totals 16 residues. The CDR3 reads CAISESGRRSTDTQYF. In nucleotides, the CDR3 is TGTGCCATCAGTGAGTCAGGTAGACGAAGCACAGATACGCAGTATTTT.

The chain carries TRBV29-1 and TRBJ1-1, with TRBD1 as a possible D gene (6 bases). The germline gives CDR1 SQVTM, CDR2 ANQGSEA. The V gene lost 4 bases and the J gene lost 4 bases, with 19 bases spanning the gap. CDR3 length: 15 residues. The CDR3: CSVVRDGTSSTEAFF. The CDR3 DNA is TGCAGCGTTGTACGGGATGGGACAAGTTCCACTGAAGCTTTCTTT.

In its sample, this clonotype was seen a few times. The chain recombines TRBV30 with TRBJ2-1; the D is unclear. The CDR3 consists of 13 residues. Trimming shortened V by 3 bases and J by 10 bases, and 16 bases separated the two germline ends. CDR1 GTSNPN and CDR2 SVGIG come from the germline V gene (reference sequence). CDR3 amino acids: CAWRRGVNTEQFF. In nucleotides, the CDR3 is TGTGCCTGGAGGAGAGGAGTGAACACGGAGCAGTTCTTC.

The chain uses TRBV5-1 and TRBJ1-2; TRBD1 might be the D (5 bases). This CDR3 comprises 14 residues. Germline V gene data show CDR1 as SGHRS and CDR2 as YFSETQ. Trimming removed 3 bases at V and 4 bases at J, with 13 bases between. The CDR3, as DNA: TGCGCCAGCAGCTGGGCAGGGTCTGTCTATGGCTACACCTTC. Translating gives CASSWAGSVYGYTF. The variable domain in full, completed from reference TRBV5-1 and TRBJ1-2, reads KAGVTQTPRYLIKTRGQQVTLSCSPISGHRSVSWYQQTPGQGLQFLFEYFSETQRNKGNFPGRFSGRQFSNSRSEMNVSTLELGDSALYLCASSWAGSVYGYTFGSGTRLTVV.

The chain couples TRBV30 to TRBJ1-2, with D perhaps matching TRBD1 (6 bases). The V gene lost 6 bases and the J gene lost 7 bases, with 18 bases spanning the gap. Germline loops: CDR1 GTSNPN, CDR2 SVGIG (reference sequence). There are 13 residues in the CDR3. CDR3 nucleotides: TGTGCCTGCCAAAAACAGGGATTCGGTGGCTACACCTTC. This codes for CACQKQGFGGYTF.

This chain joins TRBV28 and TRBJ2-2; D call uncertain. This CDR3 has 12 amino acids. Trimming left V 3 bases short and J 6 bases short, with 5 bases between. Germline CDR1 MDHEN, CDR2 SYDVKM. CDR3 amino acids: CASSLSPGELFF. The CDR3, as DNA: TGTGCCAGCAGTTTGTCACCCGGGGAGCTGTTTTTT.

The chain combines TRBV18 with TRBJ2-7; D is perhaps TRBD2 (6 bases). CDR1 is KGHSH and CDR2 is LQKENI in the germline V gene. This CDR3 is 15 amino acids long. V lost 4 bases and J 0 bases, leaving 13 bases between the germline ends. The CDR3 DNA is TGTGCCAGCTCACGCCCGGGGGATAGCTCCTACGAGCAGTACTTC. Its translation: CASSRPGDSSYEQYF.

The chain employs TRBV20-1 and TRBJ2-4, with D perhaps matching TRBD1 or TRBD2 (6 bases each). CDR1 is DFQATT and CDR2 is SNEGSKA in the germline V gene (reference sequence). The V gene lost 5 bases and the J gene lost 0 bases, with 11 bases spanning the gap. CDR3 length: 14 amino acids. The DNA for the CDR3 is TGCAGTGCTGAGGGGGGAGTAGCCAAAAACATTCAGTACTTC. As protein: CSAEGGVAKNIQYF.

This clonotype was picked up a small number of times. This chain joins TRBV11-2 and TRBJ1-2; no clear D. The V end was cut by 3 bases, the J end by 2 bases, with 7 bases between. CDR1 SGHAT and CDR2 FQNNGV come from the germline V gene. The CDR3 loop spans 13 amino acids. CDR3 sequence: CASSFQGNYGYTF. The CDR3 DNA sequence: TGTGCCAGCAGCTTTCAAGGGAACTATGGCTACACCTTC.

This chain's CDR3 is CASSLEVLSGNTIYF. The DNA for the CDR3 is TGTGCCAGCAGCTTAGAGGTCCTCTCTGGAAACACCATATATTTT. The V call is TRBV7-2, the J call TRBJ1-3; no clear D gene. The CDR3 runs to 15 residues. V gave up 1 base and J gave up 0 bases, with 7 bases separating them. Germline CDR1 and CDR2: SGHTA and FQGNSA.

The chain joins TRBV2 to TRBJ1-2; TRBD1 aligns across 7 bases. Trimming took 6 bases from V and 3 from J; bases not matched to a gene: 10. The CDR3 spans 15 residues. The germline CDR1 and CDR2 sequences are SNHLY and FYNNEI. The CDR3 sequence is CASRADRVSHYGYTF. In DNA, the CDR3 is TGTGCCAGCAGGGCCGACAGGGTGTCCCACTATGGCTACACCTTC.

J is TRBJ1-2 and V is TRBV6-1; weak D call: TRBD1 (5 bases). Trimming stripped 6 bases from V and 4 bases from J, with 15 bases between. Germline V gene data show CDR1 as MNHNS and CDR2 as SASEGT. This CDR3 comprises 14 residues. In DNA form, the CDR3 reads TGTGCCAGCAGGTCGCCAGGGCTGTCCTATGGCTACACCTTC. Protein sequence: CASRSPGLSYGYTF.

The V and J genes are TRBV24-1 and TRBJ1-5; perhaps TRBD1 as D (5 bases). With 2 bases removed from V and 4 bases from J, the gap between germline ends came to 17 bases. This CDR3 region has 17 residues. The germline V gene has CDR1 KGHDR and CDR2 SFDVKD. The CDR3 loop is CATSDSQGGFGNQPQHF. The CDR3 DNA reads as TGTGCCACCAGTGATTCCCAGGGTGGGTTTGGTAATCAGCCCCAGCATTTT.

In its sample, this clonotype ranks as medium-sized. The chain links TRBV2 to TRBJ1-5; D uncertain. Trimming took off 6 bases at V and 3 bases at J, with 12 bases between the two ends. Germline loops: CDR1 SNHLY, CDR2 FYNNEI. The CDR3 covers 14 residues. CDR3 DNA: TGTGCCAGCAGGCAGAGCCTGAACAATCAGCCCCAGCATTTT. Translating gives CASRQSLNNQPQHF.

CDR3 sequence: CASRLGEPQHF. The CDR3, as DNA: TGTGCCAGCAGACTGGGGGAGCCCCAGCATTTT. The chain recombines TRBV2 with TRBJ1-5, with TRBD1 as a possible D gene (5 bases). The germline gives CDR1 SNHLY, CDR2 FYNNEI. Trimming removed 6 bases from V and 8 bases from J, with 8 bases in between. The CDR3 is 11 residues long.

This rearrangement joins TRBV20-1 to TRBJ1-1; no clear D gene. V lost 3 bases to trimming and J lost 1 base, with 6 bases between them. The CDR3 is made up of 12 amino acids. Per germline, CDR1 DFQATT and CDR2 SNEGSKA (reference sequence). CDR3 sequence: CSASSQNTEAFF. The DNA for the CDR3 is TGCAGTGCTAGTTCACAGAACACTGAAGCTTTCTTT.

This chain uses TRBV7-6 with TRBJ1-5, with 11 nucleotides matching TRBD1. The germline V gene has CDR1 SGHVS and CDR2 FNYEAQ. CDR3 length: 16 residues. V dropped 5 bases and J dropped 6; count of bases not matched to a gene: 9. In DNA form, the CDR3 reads TGTGCCAGCAGCGGGGGGGTGGGGACAGGGGGTCAGCCCCAGCATTTT. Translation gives CASSGGVGTGGQPQHF.

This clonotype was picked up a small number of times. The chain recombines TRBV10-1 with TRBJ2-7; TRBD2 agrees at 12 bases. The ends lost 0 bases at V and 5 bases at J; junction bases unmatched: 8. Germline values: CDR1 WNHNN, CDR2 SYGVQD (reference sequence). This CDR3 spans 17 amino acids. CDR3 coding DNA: TGCGCCAGCAGTGAGTCGCTAGCGGGAGGGCCGAGGGACGAGCAGTACTTC. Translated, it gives CASSESLAGGPRDEQYF.

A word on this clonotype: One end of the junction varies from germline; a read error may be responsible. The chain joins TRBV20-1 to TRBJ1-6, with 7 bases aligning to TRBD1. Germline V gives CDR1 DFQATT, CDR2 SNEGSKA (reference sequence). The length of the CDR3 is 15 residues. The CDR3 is CSARTGTAYNSPLHF. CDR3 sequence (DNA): TGCAGCGCAAGAACCGGGACAGCCTACAATTCACCCCTCCACTTT.

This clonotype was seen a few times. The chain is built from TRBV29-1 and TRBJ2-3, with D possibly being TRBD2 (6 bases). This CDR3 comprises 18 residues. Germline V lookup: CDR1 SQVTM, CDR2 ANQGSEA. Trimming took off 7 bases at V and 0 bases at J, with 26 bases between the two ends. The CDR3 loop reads CSALTLAENSISTDTQYF. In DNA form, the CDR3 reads TGCAGCGCCCTAACCTTAGCGGAGAACTCTATTAGCACAGATACGCAGTATTTT.

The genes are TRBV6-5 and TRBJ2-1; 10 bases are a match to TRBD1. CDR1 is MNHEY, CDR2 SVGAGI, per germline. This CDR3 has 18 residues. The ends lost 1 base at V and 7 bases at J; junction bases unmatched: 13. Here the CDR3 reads CASSYFFRDRGWGNEQFF. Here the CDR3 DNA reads TGTGCCAGCAGTTACTTCTTCCGGGACAGGGGATGGGGGAATGAGCAGTTCTTC.

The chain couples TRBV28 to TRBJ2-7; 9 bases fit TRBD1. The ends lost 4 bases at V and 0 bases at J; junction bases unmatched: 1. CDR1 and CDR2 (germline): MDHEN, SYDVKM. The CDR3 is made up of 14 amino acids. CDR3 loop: CASSWGQGSYEQYF. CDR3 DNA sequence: TGTGCCAGCAGTTGGGGACAGGGCTCCTACGAGCAGTACTTC.

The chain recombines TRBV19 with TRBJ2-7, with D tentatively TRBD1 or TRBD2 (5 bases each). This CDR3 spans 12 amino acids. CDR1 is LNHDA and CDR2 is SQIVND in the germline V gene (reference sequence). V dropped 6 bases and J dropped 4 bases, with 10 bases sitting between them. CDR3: CASSLEGYEQYF. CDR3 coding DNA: TGTGCCAGTAGCCTAGAGGGGTACGAGCAGTACTTC. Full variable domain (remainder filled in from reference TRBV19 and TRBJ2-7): DGGITQSPKYLFRKEGQNVTLSCEQNLNHDAMYWYRQDPGQGLRLIYYSQIVNDFQKGDIAEGYSVSREKKESFPLTVTSAQKNPTAFYLCASSLEGYEQYFGPGTRLTVT.

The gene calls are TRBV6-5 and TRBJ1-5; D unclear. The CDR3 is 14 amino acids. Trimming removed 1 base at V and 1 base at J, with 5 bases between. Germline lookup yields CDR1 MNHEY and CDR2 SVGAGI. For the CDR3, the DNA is TGTGCCAGCAGTTACTGGCAGAGCAATCAGCCCCAGCATTTT. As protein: CASSYWQSNQPQHF.

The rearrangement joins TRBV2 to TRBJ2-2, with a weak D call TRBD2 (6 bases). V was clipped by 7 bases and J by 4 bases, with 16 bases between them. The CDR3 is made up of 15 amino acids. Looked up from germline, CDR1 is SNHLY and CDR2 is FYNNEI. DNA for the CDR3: TGTGCCAGCAATCTGGAGGGCCGGGGCACCGGGGAGCTGTTTTTT. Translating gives CASNLEGRGTGELFF.

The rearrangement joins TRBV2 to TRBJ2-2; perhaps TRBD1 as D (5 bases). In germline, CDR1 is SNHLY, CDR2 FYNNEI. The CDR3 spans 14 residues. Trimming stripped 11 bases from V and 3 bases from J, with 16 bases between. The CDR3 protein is CAGDQGLDTGELFF. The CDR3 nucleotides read TGTGCCGGAGATCAGGGTCTCGACACCGGGGAGCTGTTTTTT.

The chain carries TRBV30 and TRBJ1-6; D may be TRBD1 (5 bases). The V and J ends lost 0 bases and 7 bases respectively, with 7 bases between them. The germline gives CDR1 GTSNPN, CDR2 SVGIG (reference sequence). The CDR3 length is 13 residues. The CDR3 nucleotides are TGTGCCTGGAGTGTTGGGGCAAATTCACCCCTCCACTTT. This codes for CAWSVGANSPLHF.